This T cell receptor beta chain derives from a study of shared clonotypes between healthy human individuals. Study observations and caveats: Clonotypes that were shared across a handful of donors made up roughly 5% of naive CD4 clonotypes.

Caucasian adults living in Nashville, Tennessee, provided all samples. Negatively enriched CD4+ T cells were divided by CD45RA into naive and memory. The ends lost 6 bases at V and 0 bases at J; junction bases unmatched: 6. This CDR3 spans 16 amino acids. Germline-derived CDR1 and CDR2 are MNHEY and SMNVEV (reference sequence). Here immunoSEQ multiplex PCR was the method, and the copy in TCRdb shows in-frame clones only, minus some. The table records a few million clones, around 90% of them present only once. Comment on this clone: Its antigen is currently unknown.

The clonotype originates from a man aged 18 to 30 in good health. The source material was naive CD4+ T cells sorted from blood. This sample's subset: CD45RA+ positively selected. The rearrangement joins TRBV27 to TRBJ2-3; 10 bases match TRBD2. This CDR3 reads CASRLAGASSTDTQYF. The CDR3 DNA reads TGTGCCAGCAGGCTAGCGGGAGCCTCTAGCACAGATACGCAGTATTTT.